This T cell receptor beta chain was sequenced during a study of Graves' ophthalmopathy and Graves' hyperthyroidism. Scientists amplified the TCR beta CDR3 regions from RNA transcripts. First-round RT-PCR employed HTBI primers, with a second-round multiplex PCR after it. One entry per CDR3 protein results from TCRdb running MiXCR on the multiplex PCR reads. The sample includes some 350,000 distinct CDR3 sequences, about 15% of them seen just once. Trimming left V 6 bases short and J 3 bases short, with 8 bases between. The CDR3 contains 12 residues. Looked up from germline, CDR1 is MNHEY and CDR2 is SMNVEV (reference sequence). This clonotype was recorded many times.

The chain employs TRBV27 and TRBJ1-1; no definite D call. Sequenced input: peripheral blood. This receptor was taken from an adult woman with stable Graves' hyperthyroidism. The CDR3 spells CASRHPDTEAFF. CDR3 bases: TGTGCCAGCAGACACCCCGACACTGAAGCTTTCTTT.